This TCR beta chain was identified during a study of Graves' ophthalmopathy and Graves' hyperthyroidism. Findings of the study overall: A majority of expanded thyroid clonotypes exceeding 0.001 frequency were likewise present in blood. Built on 13 signatures, a model told ophthalmopathy apart from stable hyperthyroidism with 85% to 90% sensitivity and almost 84% specificity.

The authors amplified TCR beta CDR3 regions, and they did so from RNA transcripts for repertoire sequencing. The authors performed first-round RT-PCR with HTBI primers and then a second-round multiplex PCR. MiXCR was run by TCRdb on the multiplex PCR reads, yielding one entry per CDR3 protein. In the table there are around 1,000,000 distinct CDR3 sequences, roughly 35% of which are singletons. With respect to this clonotype: Its antigen is unidentified.

Included hyperthyroidism patients were aged 18 to 65 and newly diagnosed (under 2 months' duration). Trimming removed 5 bases at V and 4 bases at J, with 30 bases between. This CDR3 is 19 amino acids long. Germline V lookup: CDR1 SGHVS, CDR2 FNYEAQ. Sequenced: peripheral blood or thyroid tissue (not recorded which). V is TRBV7-6 and J is TRBJ2-7, with a possible D match to TRBD2 (5 bases). The TCR originated in an adult man with Graves' hyperthyroidism. For the CDR3, the DNA is TGTGCCAGCAGCCCCAGTGCTAGCCTTGAAGCGGTGAAAGGGTACGAGCAGTACTTC. Its protein is CASSPSASLEAVKGYEQYF.